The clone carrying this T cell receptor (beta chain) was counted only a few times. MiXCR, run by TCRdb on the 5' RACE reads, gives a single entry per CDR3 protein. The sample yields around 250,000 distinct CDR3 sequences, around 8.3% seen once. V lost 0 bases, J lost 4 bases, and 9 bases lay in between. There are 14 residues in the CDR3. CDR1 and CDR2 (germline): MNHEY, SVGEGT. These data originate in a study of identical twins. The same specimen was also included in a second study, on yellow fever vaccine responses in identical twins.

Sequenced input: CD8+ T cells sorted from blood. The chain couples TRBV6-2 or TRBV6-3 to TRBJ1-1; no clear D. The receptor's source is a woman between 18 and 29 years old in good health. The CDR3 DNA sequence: TGTGCCAGCAGTTACTCGAGGGAAGGCACTGAAGCTTTCTTT. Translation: CASSYSREGTEAFF.